Sequencing of this T cell receptor (beta chain) was carried out in a study of T cells in Graves' hyperthyroidism and ophthalmopathy. Findings of the study overall: Within blood appeared most thyroid clonotypes that had expanded above 0.001. Ophthalmopathy, as predicted by the model, came a median 6.5 months after the prediction.

Researchers took RNA transcripts and amplified the TCR beta CDR3 regions from them. TCR CDR3 underwent first-round RT-PCR with the HTBI primer set. TCRdb itself ran the multiplex PCR reads through MiXCR, one entry per CDR3 protein. The table shows fewer than 350,000 distinct CDR3 sequences, with roughly 19% occurring only once. Ophthalmopathy cases scored 3 or more on the Clinical Activity Score and 4 or more on NOSPECS grade, with duration below 3 months. Clinical symptoms, serum thyroxine and TRAb, thyroid ultrasound and orbital computed tomography were used for the diagnoses. The CDR3 is 16 amino acids. With V trimmed by 5 bases and J by 6 bases, 9 bases remained unmatched. Per germline, CDR1 MNHNS and CDR2 SASEGT. This clonotype was observed a few times. What it binds is unknown.

The sequence was obtained from a man aged 45-60 years with Graves' ophthalmopathy. The specimen sequenced was blood. V is TRBV6-1 and J is TRBJ1-5, with TRBD1 matching 11 bases. The CDR3 DNA is TGTGCCAGCAGTTCCCGGACAGGGGGCTCGTTTCAGCCCCAGCATTTT. It yields the protein CASSSRTGGSFQPQHF.